This T cell receptor beta chain was identified during a study of T-cell reconstitution after alpha-beta-depleted transplantation in children (dated by TCRdb to the mid-2010s). For the wider study: T-cell immune reconstitution after TCRalphabeta/CD19-depleted allogeneic hematopoietic cell transplantation in children was quantitatively tracked in the study by means of TCR repertoire profiling.

Its CDR3 holds 13 amino acids, cysteine through phenylalanine. Only the CDR3 part of the read is kept: 39 bases, read in frame from the first base. V is pared back by 0 bases and J by 3 bases, with 6 bases lying between the germline termini. This clonotype was recorded at least ten times. The antigen it recognizes is unknown. Base qualities were left out, and no much larger clone turns up one base away. Library generation was performed with PCR. The listed sequencing device is Illumina HiSeq 2500. TCR libraries were prepared with molecular barcoding, using unique molecular identifiers to normalize TCRbeta repertoire quantification. The public reads were quality trimmed at Q25 with fastp and then assembled into clones with MiXCR by TCRdb, keeping productive beta chains. For every CDR3 protein sequence, its rows merge into one entry that carries the most common genes and DNA. The sample table shows around 240,000 distinct CDR3 sequences, and approximately 9.7% are seen once. Clones ranked in the top ten supply 5.1% of the sample.

The starting material was PBMCs from the stem cell graft donor, obtained from the stem cell graft. This receptor was taken from a human donor who donated a stem cell graft to a child with SCID. The receptor chain draws on TRBV12-3 or TRBV12-4 and TRBJ2-7; the D gene is not confidently resolved. The CDR3 is CASSLAANYEQYF. The bases are TGTGCCAGCAGTTTAGCTGCGAACTACGAGCAGTACTTC.